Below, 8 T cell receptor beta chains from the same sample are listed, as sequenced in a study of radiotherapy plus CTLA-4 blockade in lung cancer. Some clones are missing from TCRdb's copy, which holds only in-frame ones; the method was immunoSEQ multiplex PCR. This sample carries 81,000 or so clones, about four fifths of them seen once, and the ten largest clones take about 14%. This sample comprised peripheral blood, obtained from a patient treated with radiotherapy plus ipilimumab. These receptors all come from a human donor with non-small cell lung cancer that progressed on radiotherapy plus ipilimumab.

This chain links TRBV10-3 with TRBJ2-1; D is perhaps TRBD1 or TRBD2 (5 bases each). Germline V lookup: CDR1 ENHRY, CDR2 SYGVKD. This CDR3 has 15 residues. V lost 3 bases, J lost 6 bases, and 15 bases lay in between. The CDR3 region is CAISDGTSVGNEQFF. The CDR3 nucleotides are TGTGCCATCAGTGACGGGACCTCGGTGGGCAATGAGCAGTTCTTC.

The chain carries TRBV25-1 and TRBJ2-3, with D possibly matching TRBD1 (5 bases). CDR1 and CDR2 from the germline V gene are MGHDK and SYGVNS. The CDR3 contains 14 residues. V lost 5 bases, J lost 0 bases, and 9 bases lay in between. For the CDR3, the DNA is TGTGCCAGCAGTTCGACAGAGAGCACAGATACGCAGTATTTT. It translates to CASSSTESTDTQYF.

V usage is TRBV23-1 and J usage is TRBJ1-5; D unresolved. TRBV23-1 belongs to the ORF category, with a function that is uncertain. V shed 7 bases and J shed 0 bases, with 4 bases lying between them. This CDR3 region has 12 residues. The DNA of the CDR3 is TGCGCCAGCACCCTTAGCAATCAGCCCCAGCATTTT. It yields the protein CASTLSNQPQHF.

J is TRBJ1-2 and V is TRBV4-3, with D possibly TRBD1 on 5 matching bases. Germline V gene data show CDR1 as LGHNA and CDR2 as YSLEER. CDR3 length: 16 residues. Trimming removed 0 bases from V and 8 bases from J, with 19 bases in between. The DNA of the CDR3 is TGCGCCAGCAGCCAAGAGGGTGGGGCTCCCACTGGGGGCTACACCTTC. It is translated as CASSQEGGAPTGGYTF.

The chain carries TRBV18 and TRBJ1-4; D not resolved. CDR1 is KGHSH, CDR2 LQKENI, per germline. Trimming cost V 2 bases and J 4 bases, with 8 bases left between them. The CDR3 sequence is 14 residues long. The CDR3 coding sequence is TGTGCCAGCTCACCAAAAGCAGATAATGAAAAACTGTTTTTT. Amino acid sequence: CASSPKADNEKLFF. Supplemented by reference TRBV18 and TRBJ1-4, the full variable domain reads NAGVMQNPRHLVRRRGQEARLRCSPMKGHSHVYWYRQLPEEGLKFMVYLQKENIIDESGMPKERFSAEFPKEGPSILRIQQVVRGDSAAYFCASSPKADNEKLFFGSGTQLSVL.

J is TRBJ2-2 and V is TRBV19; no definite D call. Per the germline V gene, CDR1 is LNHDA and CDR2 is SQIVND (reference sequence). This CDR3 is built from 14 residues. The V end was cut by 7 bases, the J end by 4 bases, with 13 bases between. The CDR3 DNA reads TGTGCCAGTAACAGAGGTGTGGGCACCGGGGAGCTGTTTTTT. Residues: CASNRGVGTGELFF.

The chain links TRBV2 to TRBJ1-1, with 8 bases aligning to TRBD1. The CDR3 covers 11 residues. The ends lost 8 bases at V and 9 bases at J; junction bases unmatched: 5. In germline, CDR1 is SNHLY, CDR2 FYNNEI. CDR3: CASGQGRQAFF. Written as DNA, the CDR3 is TGTGCCAGCGGACAGGGCCGCCAAGCTTTCTTT.

CDR3 coding DNA: TGTGCCACCCGGGAGGGGCGTGAGCAGTACTTC. As protein: CATREGREQYF. The genes are TRBV2 and TRBJ2-7, with TRBD2 matching over 8 bases. After removal of 10 bases from V and 7 bases from J, the junction contained 6 bases not matched to a gene. Germline CDR1 SNHLY, CDR2 FYNNEI. The CDR3 is made up of 11 amino acids.